Shown below are 18 T cell receptor beta chains from a single sample sequenced in a study of blood T cell repertoires in COVID-19. TCRdb keeps only in-frame clones here, not all; method: immunoSEQ multiplex PCR. Of fewer than 200,000 clones listed, 82% are singletons. The sequenced sample consisted of PBMCs or T cells enriched from blood (not recorded which). The receptor set was obtained from a man aged 55-75 years who had recovered from COVID-19.

This chain joins TRBV10-3 and TRBJ1-3; 7 bases line up with TRBD1. In germline, CDR1 is ENHRY, CDR2 SYGVKD. After removal of 4 bases from V and 2 bases from J, the junction contained 5 bases not matched to a gene. The CDR3 contains 15 residues. The DNA of the CDR3 is TGTGCCATCAGTGGCCAACAGGGGACTGGAAACACCATATATTTT. This encodes CAISGQQGTGNTIYF.

This clone occurred a few times. V and J are TRBV5-1 and TRBJ1-6, with D perhaps matching TRBD1 (5 bases). There are 18 residues in the CDR3. V lost 4 bases, J lost 7 bases, and 24 bases lay in between. The V gene's germline CDR1 is SGHRS and CDR2 YFSETQ. In DNA, the CDR3 is TGCGCCAGCAGCCCCCACCGACAGTATCCCCCCGAGAATTCACCCCTCCACTTT. This codes for CASSPHRQYPPENSPLHF.

This rearrangement joins TRBV27 to TRBJ2-7; 10 bases are a match to TRBD2. Per the germline V gene, CDR1 is MNHEY and CDR2 is SMNVEV (reference sequence). J lost 10 bases, V lost 3 bases, and 9 bases had no gene match. This CDR3 has 14 amino acids. CDR3 loop: CASSLEWLAGVQYF. As DNA, the CDR3 is TGTGCCAGCAGTTTGGAATGGCTAGCGGGAGTTCAGTACTTC.

The chain joins TRBV28 to TRBJ1-4, with a tentative D call TRBD1 (5 bases). Looked up from germline, CDR1 is MDHEN and CDR2 is SYDVKM. The CDR3 length is 11 residues. The germline V and J ends were trimmed by 8 bases and 8 bases, with 9 bases remaining between them. The CDR3 sequence: CASGQSEKLFF. The CDR3 region has the DNA TGTGCCAGCGGACAATCCGAAAAACTGTTTTTT. Variable domain in full (rest from reference TRBV28 and TRBJ1-4): DVKVTQSSRYLVKRTGEKVFLECVQDMDHENMFWYRQDPGLGLRLIYFSYDVKMKEKGDIPEGYSVSREKKERFSLILESASTNQTSMYLCASGQSEKLFFGSGTQLSVL.

This chain connects TRBV5-4 to TRBJ2-7; D might be TRBD2 (5 bases). The germline CDR1 and CDR2 sequences are SGHNT and YYREEE (reference sequence). The CDR3 runs to 13 residues. V dropped 5 bases and J dropped 0 bases, with 9 bases sitting between them. The CDR3 bases are TGTGCCAGCAGACGGGAAAACTCCTACGAGCAGTACTTC. Residues: CASRRENSYEQYF.

CDR3 protein: CATPGQGSTEAFF. In DNA form, the CDR3 reads TGTGCCACACCGGGACAGGGGAGCACTGAAGCTTTCTTT. The genes are TRBV2 and TRBJ1-1; 10 nucleotides align to TRBD1. CDR1 is SNHLY and CDR2 is FYNNEI in the germline V gene. The CDR3 totals 13 residues. Trimming at V came to 10 bases and at J to 4 bases, leaving 6 bases not matched to a gene.

This sequence joins TRBV9 and TRBJ2-2; 7 nucleotides align to TRBD1. Germline V gene data show CDR1 as SGDLS and CDR2 as YYNGEE. The CDR3 totals 16 residues. V lost 0 bases, J lost 3 bases, and 5 bases stayed unmatched. In nucleotides, the CDR3 is TGTGCCAGCAGCGTAGAAACAGGGGAGTACACCGGGGAGCTGTTTTTT. It translates to CASSVETGEYTGELFF.

This clone was counted between two and nine times. This chain connects TRBV5-4 to TRBJ1-1; D gene uncertain. This CDR3 is built from 14 residues. Per the germline V gene, CDR1 is SGHNT and CDR2 is YYREEE (reference sequence). Trimming cost V 3 bases and J 1 base, with 10 bases left between them. In nucleotides, the CDR3 is TGTGCCAGCAGCTCTGAGTTTAAGAACACTGAAGCTTTCTTT. Amino acids: CASSSEFKNTEAFF.

The chain links TRBV27 to TRBJ2-3; D not resolved. CDR3 length equals 13 residues. Germline V gene data show CDR1 as MNHEY and CDR2 as SMNVEV (reference sequence). Trimming removed 3 bases at V and 2 bases at J, with 6 bases between. CDR3 protein: CASSLIYTDTQYF. CDR3 coding DNA: TGTGCCAGCAGTTTGATCTACACAGATACGCAGTATTTT.

The chain joins TRBV10-3 to TRBJ1-4; 11 nucleotides agree with TRBD1. After removal of 4 bases from V and 0 bases from J, the junction contained 4 bases not matched to a gene. Germline loops: CDR1 ENHRY, CDR2 SYGVKD. This CDR3 comprises 17 residues. The CDR3: CAISGTGGFATNEKLFF. The DNA of the CDR3 is TGTGCCATCAGTGGGACAGGGGGCTTTGCAACTAATGAAAAACTGTTTTTT.

The chain employs TRBV19 and TRBJ1-5; 9 bases match TRBD1. V lost 6 bases to trimming and J lost 4 bases; unmatched junction nucleotides: 7. Per germline, CDR1 LNHDA and CDR2 SQIVND (reference sequence). This CDR3 contains 15 residues. The CDR3 reads CASRIQGASNQPQHF. The CDR3 DNA reads as TGTGCCAGTAGGATACAGGGGGCTTCTAATCAGCCCCAGCATTTT.

Here the CDR3 DNA reads TGTGCCAGCAGTGTAACTAGCGGGTACACAGATACGCAGTATTTT. Amino acid sequence: CASSVTSGYTDTQYF. The chain combines TRBV6-4 with TRBJ2-3, with 9 bases lining up with TRBD2. Looked up from germline, CDR1 is MRHNA and CDR2 is SNTAGT. The CDR3 runs to 15 residues. V shed 4 bases, J shed 2 bases, and the junction held 4 bases outside the gene matches.

V usage is TRBV4-1 and J usage is TRBJ2-7; 9 nucleotides match TRBD2. With V trimmed by 0 bases and J by 2 bases, 5 bases remained unmatched. This CDR3 contains 16 residues. Looked up from germline, CDR1 is MGHRA and CDR2 is YSYEKL. CDR3 amino acids: CASSQDLAGQTYEQYF. In DNA, the CDR3 is TGCGCCAGCAGCCAAGATCTAGCGGGACAAACCTACGAGCAGTACTTC.

The gene calls are TRBV7-8 and TRBJ2-6; a possible D gene is TRBD1 (6 bases). This CDR3 is 18 amino acids long. CDR1 and CDR2 (germline): SGHVS, FQNEAQ. V lost 4 bases and J 1 base, leaving 17 bases between the germline ends. The CDR3 DNA sequence: TGTGCCAGCAGCTCCCGGACAGCGGCCACATCTGGGGCCAACGTCCTGACTTTC. This encodes CASSSRTAATSGANVLTF.

CDR3 in amino acids: CASSSRHGEGNTIYF. Written as DNA, the CDR3 is TGTGCCAGCAGCTCTCGACATGGGGAGGGAAACACCATATATTTT. The chain recombines TRBV9 with TRBJ1-3; D remains unclear. This CDR3 comprises 15 residues. Germline V gene data show CDR1 as SGDLS and CDR2 as YYNGEE. Trimming removed 4 bases from V and 4 bases from J, with 15 bases in between.

In its sample, this clone was seen once. The CDR3 region is CASSPAAGNTIYF. DNA of the CDR3: TGTGCCAGCTCCCCGGCGGCCGGAAACACCATATATTTT. The rearrangement links TRBV9 to TRBJ1-3; no clear D. The CDR3 is 13 amino acids. Looked up from germline, CDR1 is SGDLS and CDR2 is YYNGEE. Trimming cost V 7 bases and J 4 bases, with 12 bases left between them.

The chain combines TRBV9 with TRBJ1-6; possibly TRBD1 for D (5 bases). V lost 3 bases, J lost 5 bases, and 6 bases lay in between. The germline V gene encodes CDR1 SGDLS and CDR2 YYNGEE. This CDR3 spans 13 amino acids. This CDR3 reads CASSGGDNSPLHF. The CDR3 nucleotides are TGTGCCAGCAGCGGGGGCGATAATTCACCCCTCCACTTT.

The chain uses TRBV4-1 and TRBJ2-3; 7 bases match TRBD1. V gave up 3 bases and J gave up 0 bases; unmatched junction bases: 6. The germline CDR1 and CDR2 sequences are MGHRA and YSYEKL. The CDR3 runs 16 residues. The CDR3 here is CASSHRQGISTDTQYF. CDR3 sequence (DNA): TGCGCCAGCAGCCATAGACAGGGAATAAGCACAGATACGCAGTATTTT.